A selection of T cell receptor beta chains follows, all from one sample in a study of post-analysis software for immune sequencing data. MiXCR, run by TCRdb on the PCR reads, gives a single entry per CDR3 protein. The sample carries about 620,000 distinct CDR3 sequences, around 40% recorded once. The sequencing sample was made of blood. Receptor source: a girl aged 5 to 17 with multiple sclerosis. Each CDR3 is given with its conserved first and last residue. D genes are given only for firm matches. Only some rows state a clone size, as once, few, many or a class for expanded clones.

d_call clone_size j_call v_call cdr3_nt cdr3_aa
. . TRBJ1-2 TRBV9 TGTGCCAGCCGAGGGACCTCCGACTATCGGGGCTATGGCTACACCTTC CASRGTSDYRGYGYTF
. few TRBJ2-1 TRBV20-1 TGCAGTGCTAGAGAAACTAGTCTCGGTTACAATGAGCAGTTCTTC CSARETSLGYNEQFF
. once TRBJ2-1 TRBV6-6 TGTGCCAGCAGATTCAACCGGGACCCTCTGTTCTTC CASRFNRDPLFF
. . TRBJ1-6 TRBV24-1 TGTGCCACCAGTGATACCCAGGACAGCGATAATTCACCCCTCCACTTT CATSDTQDSDNSPLHF
. few TRBJ2-1 TRBV12-3/TRBV12-4 TGTGCCAGCTTGGGCTACAATGAGCAGTTCTTC CASLGYNEQFF
TRBD1 few TRBJ2-7 TRBV20-1 TGCAGTGCTAGGGGTGGACAGGGCAGACTCAACGAGCAGTACTTC CSARGGQGRLNEQYF
. . TRBJ1-3 TRBV29-1 TGCAGCGTTGGACAGGGAAACACCATATATTTT CSVGQGNTIYF
TRBD1 few TRBJ2-7 TRBV20-1 TGCAGTGCTAGAGAATTACAGGGGAATTACCTCTACGAGCAGTACTTC CSARELQGNYLYEQYF
TRBD1 . TRBJ2-5 TRBV7-6 TGTGCCAGCAGACGGGACAGTTTGTCGGAGACCCAGTACTTC CASRRDSLSETQYF
. once TRBJ2-2 TRBV7-9 TGTGCCAGCAGCTTCCAGGGGCGAACCGGGGAGCTGTTTTTT CASSFQGRTGELFF
. few TRBJ1-2 TRBV12-3/TRBV12-4 TGTGCCAGCAGTGACCCGACATATAACTATGGCTACACCTTC CASSDPTYNYGYTF
. . TRBJ2-3 TRBV29-1 TGCAGCGGCGGGCAGACAGATACGCAGTATTTT CSGGQTDTQYF
. once TRBJ2-1 TRBV2 TGTGCCGGCCAGTCTGGAACTAGCACTTACAATGAGCAGTTCTTC CAGQSGTSTYNEQFF
. . TRBJ2-5 TRBV12-3/TRBV12-4 TGTGTCAGCAGTCACAGGCGGCCCCAAGAGACCCAGTACTTC CVSSHRRPQETQYF
TRBD2 few TRBJ2-7 TRBV27 TGTGCCAGCAGTTTTGGGACTAGCGGGAGTTCCCTCGGGCACGAGCAGTACTTC CASSFGTSGSSLGHEQYF
. . TRBJ2-3 TRBV5-6 TGTGCCAGCAGCTTGGTGCAGGGCACAGATACGCAGTATTTT CASSLVQGTDTQYF
. . TRBJ1-6 TRBV7-2 TGTGCCAGCAGCCCGACAAGGCAGGATAATTCACCCCTCCACTTT CASSPTRQDNSPLHF
. . TRBJ1-2 TRBV5-1 TGCGCCAGCAGCTTGGTCCCACCCAACTATGGCTACACCTTC CASSLVPPNYGYTF
. . TRBJ2-1 TRBV3-1 TGTGCCAGCAGCCAAATCCCAAATGAGCAGTTCTTC CASSQIPNEQFF
TRBD2 . TRBJ2-7 TRBV14 TGTGCCAGCAGCCAAGATGGATGGGGACTAGCGGCCCTCAACGAGCAGTACTTC CASSQDGWGLAALNEQYF
. few TRBJ2-3 TRBV12-3/TRBV12-4 TGTGCCAGCAATACCGAGGGGGGTACGCAGTATTTT CASNTEGGTQYF
. few TRBJ2-1 TRBV12-3/TRBV12-4 TGTGCCAGCAGTTTCGTCAATGAGCAGTTCTTC CASSFVNEQFF